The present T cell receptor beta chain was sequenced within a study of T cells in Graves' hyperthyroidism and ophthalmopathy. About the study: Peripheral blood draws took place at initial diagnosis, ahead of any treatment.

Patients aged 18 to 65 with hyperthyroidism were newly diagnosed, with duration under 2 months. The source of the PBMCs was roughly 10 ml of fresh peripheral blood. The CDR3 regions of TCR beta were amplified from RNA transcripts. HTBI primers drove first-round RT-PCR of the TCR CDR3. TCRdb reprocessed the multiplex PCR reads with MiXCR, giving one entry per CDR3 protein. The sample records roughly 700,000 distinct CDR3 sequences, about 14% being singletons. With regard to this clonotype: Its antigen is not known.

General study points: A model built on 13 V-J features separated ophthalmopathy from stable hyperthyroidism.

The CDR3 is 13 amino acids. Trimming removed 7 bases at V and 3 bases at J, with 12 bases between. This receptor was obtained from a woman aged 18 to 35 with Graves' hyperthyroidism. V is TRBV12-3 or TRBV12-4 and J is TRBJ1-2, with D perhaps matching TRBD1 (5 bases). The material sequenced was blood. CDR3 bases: TGTGCCAGCAACGCCGGGACTCACTATGGCTACACCTTC. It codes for CASNAGTHYGYTF.